This TCR beta chain came from a study of cytomegalovirus exposure and HLA in healthy donors. Germline trimming cut 1 base from V and 3 bases from J; bases unmatched to any gene: 5. Germline CDR1 and CDR2: MGHRA and YSYEKL. This CDR3 has 15 residues. Amplification used 60 Vbeta primers and 13 Jbeta primers. Libraries were prepared by immunoSEQ multiplex PCR; TCRdb keeps only in-frame clonotypes and omits some of them. Seen here are 130,000 or so clones, about 74% observed once, and the top ten hold about 4.3%. Notes on this clone: Antigen: not known.

General study results and limits: In vitro, a few CMV-associated chains proved specific for CMV antigens.

The receptor was isolated from a man aged 18-30 years in good health and CMV-seropositive. Material: PBMCs. The rearrangement links TRBV4-1 to TRBJ2-7; TRBD1 matches 8 bases. Here the CDR3 DNA reads TGCGCCAGCAGCCAAGGGACAGGGTGGGACTACGAGCAGTACTTC. Its protein is CASSQGTGWDYEQYF.